The clone carrying this T cell receptor beta chain has a count of ten or more. The antigen is not known. This sample is drawn from a study of spatial heterogeneity in lung cancer. Study summary: On average, each unique TCR and UMI combination appeared more than ten times in raw reads. Study-wide results and caveats: Blood showed ubiquitous tumor TCRs more often at resection than at routine follow-up.

In the library, each TCR cDNA molecule bore its own unique molecular identifier. Each CDR3 protein is one row after TCRdb ran MiXCR on the 5' RACE reads. The table records about 50,000 distinct CDR3 sequences, approximately 7.6% of them present only once. The time point: sample taken at primary tumor resection. Unsorted samples of tumor, nontumor lung or frozen PBMC had their whole RNA sequenced. Patients with untreated early-stage non-small cell lung cancer, numbering some 72, were the donors. The V end was cut by 2 bases, the J end by 9 bases, with 23 bases between. This CDR3 has 17 residues. The V and J genes are TRBV12-3 or TRBV12-4 and TRBJ2-1, with D perhaps assigned TRBD1 or TRBD2 (5 bases each). The sequence was collected from a female donor with early-stage non-small cell lung cancer. This sample comprised PBMCs, obtained at surgery. CDR3 sequence reads: CASSLFGAVGVKSEQFF. The CDR3 bases are TGTGCCAGCAGTTTATTTGGTGCAGTGGGGGTTAAATCTGAGCAGTTCTTC.